The 14 T cell receptor beta chains in this list originate from one sample, sequenced in a study of blood T cells in healthy people across ages. A second PCR, run for roughly 7 to 12 cycles, used a sample-barcoded 5' primer plus a J-beta primer mix. Each CDR3 protein is one row after TCRdb ran MiXCR on the 5' RACE reads. Of hundreds of thousands of distinct CDR3 sequences in the sample, approximately 60% are singletons; the top ten hold around a quarter. Specimen: blood. The origin of the receptors is a man between 35 and 55 years old in good health.

This clonotype was recorded a few times. The rearrangement uses TRBV25-1 and TRBJ2-6; perhaps TRBD1 as D (6 bases). The CDR3 is 16 residues long. V gave up 6 bases and J gave up 0 bases, with 12 bases separating them. Germline V lookup: CDR1 MGHDK, CDR2 SYGVNS. CDR3 residues: CASRNEQGSGANVLTF. Here the CDR3 DNA reads TGTGCCAGCAGAAATGAACAGGGCTCTGGGGCCAACGTCCTGACTTTC.

Of note for this clonotype: This may come from a read error, since a much larger clone is one base off. The chain employs TRBV10-2 and TRBJ2-1, with D tentatively TRBD2 (6 bases). Near its end, the DNA agrees better with TRBJ2-7, so the J call may be wrong. The CDR3 runs to 13 residues. CDR1 and CDR2 (germline): WSHSY, SAAADI. The CDR3 nucleotides read TGCGCCAGTACCGGGACTCAGAACAATGAGCAGTACTTC. Translated: CASTGTQNNEQYF.

The J gene is TRBJ2-7, the V gene TRBV11-2, with D perhaps given as TRBD1 or TRBD2 (5 bases each). With the DNA end fitting TRBJ2-5 better, the J assignment may be wrong. The CDR3 sequence is 14 residues long. Germline V CDR1 and CDR2: SGHAT, FQNNGV. CDR3 nucleotide sequence: TGTGCCAGCAGCTCCGGGCTCGGGGACGAGACCCAGTACTTC. Protein sequence: CASSSGLGDETQYF.

The genes are TRBV5-1 and TRBJ1-5, with D tentatively TRBD1 (5 bases). V was pared by 2 bases and J by 1 base, with 13 bases between. The germline V gene encodes CDR1 SGHRS and CDR2 YFSETQ. The CDR3 is made up of 16 amino acids. The CDR3 region has the DNA TGCGCCAGCAGCTTTGGTACGAGGGACAGCAATCAGCCCCAGCATTTT. Amino acids: CASSFGTRDSNQPQHF.

V is TRBV12-3 or TRBV12-4 and J is TRBJ2-3; 10 bases are shared with TRBD1. The V gene end was trimmed by 6 bases and the J gene end by 2 bases; junction bases not matched to a gene: 5. This CDR3 has 15 residues. CDR3 bases: TGTGCCAGCAGGAGGACAGGGGGAGTCACAGATACGCAGTATTTT. Translated, it gives CASRRTGGVTDTQYF.

The V and J genes are TRBV9 and TRBJ2-1; 10 nucleotides agree with TRBD1. With V trimmed by 0 bases and J by 1 base, 4 bases remained unmatched. CDR1 and CDR2 from the germline V gene are SGDLS and YYNGEE. This CDR3 is built from 17 residues. The CDR3 here is CASSVAGQGVSYNEQFF. The DNA for the CDR3 is TGTGCCAGCAGCGTAGCTGGACAGGGGGTATCCTACAATGAGCAGTTCTTC.

The genes are TRBV28 and TRBJ2-3; a possible D gene is TRBD1 (5 bases). The CDR3 extends over 17 amino acids. Germline CDR1 reads MDHEN; CDR2 reads SYDVKM. V lost 5 bases and J lost 2, with 20 bases in between. The chain's CDR3 is CASSPMTELIFTDTQYF. For the CDR3, the DNA is TGTGCCAGCAGTCCCATGACAGAACTGATTTTCACAGATACGCAGTATTTT.

The gene calls are TRBV20-1 and TRBJ2-2, with 7 bases aligning to TRBD2. The germline V gene encodes CDR1 DFQATT and CDR2 SNEGSKA (reference sequence). The length of the CDR3 is 16 residues. With V trimmed by 2 bases and J by 1 base, 7 bases remained unmatched. This chain's CDR3 is CSARPDLAGNTGELFF. In nucleotides, the CDR3 is TGCAGTGCTAGACCCGACTTAGCGGGGAACACCGGGGAGCTGTTTTTT.

The rearrangement links TRBV5-1 to TRBJ2-7; D perhaps matches TRBD2 (6 bases). With 7 bases removed from V and 2 bases from J, the gap between germline ends came to 16 bases. Germline CDR1 reads SGHRS; CDR2 reads YFSETQ. The CDR3 length is 14 residues. Here the CDR3 reads CASGLAADTYEQYF. For the CDR3, the DNA is TGCGCCAGCGGATTAGCGGCCGACACCTACGAGCAGTACTTC.

This clonotype occurred a few times. The rearrangement uses TRBV7-6 and TRBJ2-4, with 8 positions matching TRBD1. With V trimmed by 2 bases and J by 1 base, 1 base remained unmatched. The CDR3 is made up of 15 amino acids. CDR1 SGHVS and CDR2 FNYEAQ come from the germline V gene. DNA of the CDR3: TGTGCCAGCAGCTTACAGGGGGCGGCCAAAAACATTCAGTACTTC. Translated, it gives CASSLQGAAKNIQYF.

The CDR3 loop is CSDLQRNYGYTF. The CDR3 DNA sequence: TGCAGCGACTTACAAAGAAACTATGGCTACACCTTC. This chain links TRBV29-1 with TRBJ1-2; D remains ambiguous. From germline, CDR1 is SQVTM and CDR2 ANQGSEA. Trimming cost V 7 bases and J 2 bases, with 11 bases left between them. The CDR3 is 12 amino acids. The whole variable domain, remainder taken from reference TRBV29-1 and TRBJ1-2, is SAVISQKPSRDICQRGTSLTIQCQVDSQVTMMFWYRQQPGQSLTLIATANQGSEATYESGFVIDKFPISRPNLTFSTLTVSNMSPEDSSIYLCSDLQRNYGYTFGSGTRLTVV.

V and J are TRBV3-1 and TRBJ2-7, with D possibly matching TRBD1 (5 bases). The germline CDR1 and CDR2 sequences are LGHDT and YNNKEL (reference sequence). The CDR3 is 14 amino acids. V lost 0 bases and J lost 1, with 7 bases in between. The CDR3 DNA sequence: TGTGCCAGCAGCCAAGACACAGGTTCCTACGAGCAGTACTTC. Its translation is CASSQDTGSYEQYF.

This sequence joins TRBV27 and TRBJ2-7, with 7 bases fitting TRBD1. TRBJ2-5 matches the DNA end more closely, so the J call is doubtful. Germline-derived CDR1 and CDR2 are MNHEY and SMNVEV (reference sequence). The CDR3 runs to 14 residues. The CDR3 nucleotides are TGTGCCAGCAGTTATGGGACAGTACCGGAGACCCAGTACTTC. This codes for CASSYGTVPETQYF.

The gene calls are TRBV7-9 and TRBJ2-1, with TRBD2 identical over 10 bases. The DNA end favors TRBJ2-7, so the J call may be wrong. The CDR3 totals 15 residues. In germline, CDR1 is SEHNR, CDR2 FQNEAQ (reference sequence). CDR3 coding DNA: TGTGCCAGCAGCTTGGGTAGCGGGGGGTACAATGAGCAGTACTTC. Its protein is CASSLGSGGYNEQYF.